Each of the 17 T cell receptor beta chains below was sequenced from the same sample in a study of Ad26.COV2.S vaccination and SARS-CoV-2 variants. Method: immunoSEQ multiplex PCR; TCRdb's copy keeps in-frame clones and lacks some. The sample gives approximately 480,000 clones, roughly 89% of which show up once; 9.5% to 15% is in the top ten. The treatment was: some 20 received Ad26.COV2.S at low or high dose, single or two shots; several received placebo; per-sample allocation not given. All samples were drawn on day 63, counting from the first vaccine or placebo injection. Sequenced here: peripheral blood, sampled in a trial of Ad26.COV2.S vaccine versus placebo. The receptors were gathered from a person aged 18 to 65 who received the Ad26.COV2.S COVID-19 vaccine or a placebo.

This chain uses TRBV5-1 with TRBJ2-7; the D gene is possibly TRBD1 (7 bases). This CDR3 spans 15 amino acids. Trimming took off 4 bases at V and 0 bases at J, with 14 bases between the two ends. Per the germline V gene, CDR1 is SGHRS and CDR2 is YFSETQ. The CDR3 DNA sequence: TGCGCCAGCAGCCCCGTCCAGGGGGGCTCCTACGAGCAGTACTTC. It yields the protein CASSPVQGGSYEQYF.

This chain links TRBV11-3 with TRBJ2-5; D may be TRBD2 (5 bases). Germline CDR1 is SGHNT and CDR2 is YENEEA. The CDR3 consists of 14 residues. V shed 5 bases and J shed 2 bases, with 12 bases lying between them. CDR3 loop: CASSGGGRQETQYF. CDR3 DNA sequence: TGTGCCAGCAGCGGAGGTGGCAGGCAAGAGACCCAGTACTTC.

The chain is built from TRBV5-1 and TRBJ1-1; a weak D match, TRBD1 (6 bases). Per germline, CDR1 SGHRS and CDR2 YFSETQ. There are 15 residues in the CDR3. The germline V and J ends were trimmed by 4 bases and 0 bases, with 13 bases remaining between them. The CDR3 here is CASSLSGGMNTEAFF. The CDR3 coding sequence is TGCGCCAGCAGCCTCTCCGGGGGCATGAACACTGAAGCTTTCTTT.

The gene calls are TRBV5-4 and TRBJ2-4, with D possibly TRBD1 on 6 matching bases. This CDR3 has 13 residues. The V gene lost 1 base and the J gene lost 7 bases, with 9 bases spanning the gap. In germline, CDR1 is SGHNT, CDR2 YYREEE (reference sequence). The CDR3: CASSLSGVNIQYF. For the CDR3, the DNA is TGTGCCAGCAGCTTGTCAGGGGTCAACATTCAGTACTTC.

With regard to this clone: This sample includes further DNA sequences coding for the same CDR3. The chain combines TRBV24-1 with TRBJ2-1, with 12 positions matching TRBD2. CDR1 is KGHDR, CDR2 SFDVKD, per germline. CDR3 size: 15 residues. With 4 bases clipped from V and 8 bases from J, the junction kept 5 bases outside the gene matches. The CDR3 bases are TGTGCCACCAGTGACCTAGCGGGAGGGCTGGATGAGCAGTTCTTC. Protein sequence: CATSDLAGGLDEQFF.

The DNA of the CDR3 is TGTGCCAGCAGCTCTGGCGTGGGGTCGATGGGGGATACGCAGTATTTT. Its translation: CASSSGVGSMGDTQYF. V usage is TRBV21-1 and J usage is TRBJ2-3. TRBV21-1 is a known pseudogene. The CDR3 contains 16 residues.

This chain links TRBV5-6 with TRBJ1-2; D is uncertain. The germline V gene encodes CDR1 SGHDT and CDR2 YYEEEE. CDR3 length equals 15 residues. Trimming left V 3 bases short and J 7 bases short, with 19 bases between. CDR3 DNA sequence: TGTGCCAGCAGCTCTGGTGGAGGGTTAGCGGGTGGCTACACCTTC. This encodes CASSSGGGLAGGYTF. Full variable domain (remainder filled in from reference TRBV5-6 and TRBJ1-2): DAGVTQSPTHLIKTRGQQVTLRCSPKSGHDTVSWYQQALGQGPQFIFQYYEEEERQRGNFPDRFSGHQFPNYSSELNVNALLLGDSALYLCASSSGGGLAGGYTFGSGTRLTVV.

The chain joins TRBV19 to TRBJ1-6; D call uncertain. The CDR3 sequence is 11 residues long. Trimming stripped 3 bases from V and 7 bases from J, with 1 base between. Germline V gene lookup returns CDR1 LNHDA and CDR2 SQIVND (reference sequence). The CDR3 here is CASSMNSPLHF. The DNA of the CDR3 is TGTGCCAGTAGTATGAATTCACCCCTCCACTTT.

This clone was seen only a few times. The rearrangement links TRBV7-9 to TRBJ1-3; 9 bases are a match to TRBD1. Trimming took 5 bases from V and 2 from J; bases not matched to a gene: 16. CDR1 and CDR2 (germline): SEHNR, FQNEAQ (reference sequence). The CDR3 covers 19 residues. CDR3 sequence (DNA): TGTGCCAGCAGCCGACAGGTCGGGACAGGGAATTTGGCTGGAAACACCATATATTTT. This gives the protein CASSRQVGTGNLAGNTIYF.

The chain couples TRBV10-3 to TRBJ1-2; the match to TRBD1 covers 9 bases. V lost 2 bases to trimming and J lost 2 bases; unmatched junction nucleotides: 9. Per germline, CDR1 ENHRY and CDR2 SYGVKD. The CDR3 runs 17 residues. CDR3 sequence (DNA): TGTGCCATCAGTGAGACCCGGGACAGGGCTTCAAACTATGGCTACACCTTC. It is translated as CAISETRDRASNYGYTF.

The genes are TRBV7-3 and TRBJ2-1; D is perhaps TRBD2 (6 bases). Germline CDR1 SGHTA, CDR2 FQGTGA. CDR3 length equals 16 residues. Between the trimmed V and J ends, which lost 5 bases and 8 bases, there was a span of 22 bases. The CDR3 here is CASSPTAASGFYEQFF. DNA of the CDR3: TGTGCCAGCAGCCCCACGGCCGCCAGCGGGTTCTATGAGCAGTTCTTC.

This chain connects TRBV9 to TRBJ1-2, with 8 bases aligning to TRBD1. CDR3 length: 15 residues. V shed 2 bases, J shed 7 bases, and the junction held 10 bases outside the gene matches. CDR1 is SGDLS, CDR2 YYNGEE, per germline. CDR3 bases: TGTGCCAGCAGCGTCGACAGGGGAGCGGTCCGTGGCTACACCTTC. Protein sequence: CASSVDRGAVRGYTF.

The chain carries TRBV28 and TRBJ1-2; possibly TRBD1 for D (6 bases). Germline assignment: CDR1 MDHEN and CDR2 SYDVKM. The CDR3 consists of 15 residues. The V end was cut by 3 bases, the J end by 2 bases, with 13 bases between. CDR3 coding DNA: TGTGCCAGCAGTTTGTCCCCCACAGGGAACTATGGCTACACCTTC. Its protein product is CASSLSPTGNYGYTF.

The V call is TRBV30, the J call TRBJ2-2; weak D call: TRBD1 (6 bases). V shed 1 base and J shed 6 bases, with 12 bases lying between them. CDR3 length: 14 residues. Per the germline V gene, CDR1 is GTSNPN and CDR2 is SVGIG (reference sequence). The DNA for the CDR3 is TGTGCCTGGAGTGCCCTTTCAGGGGCCGGGGAGCTGTTTTTT. This codes for CAWSALSGAGELFF.

The chain combines TRBV18 with TRBJ1-6; no clear D gene. CDR1 and CDR2 from the germline V gene are KGHSH and LQKENI. This CDR3 spans 13 amino acids. Trimming stripped 2 bases from V and 7 bases from J, with 6 bases between. The CDR3 nucleotides are TGTGCCAGCTCACCAGGGCCGAATTCACCCCTCCACTTT. It codes for CASSPGPNSPLHF.

The rearrangement uses TRBV4-3 and TRBJ2-1, with D unresolved. The CDR3 covers 21 residues. Deletions cut 6 bases from V and 2 bases from J, with 32 bases between. CDR1 LGHNA and CDR2 YSLEER come from the germline V gene. Here the CDR3 DNA reads TGCGCCAGCAGTCCCGCCAAGATGATTGGTGTTGTTCCCCAAACCTACAATGAGCAGTTCTTC. Translated: CASSPAKMIGVVPQTYNEQFF.

A single count supports this clone. The chain has TRBV19 and TRBJ1-5; the match to TRBD1 covers 8 bases. Germline lookup yields CDR1 LNHDA and CDR2 SQIVND (reference sequence). With 4 bases clipped from V and 3 bases from J, the junction kept 14 bases outside the gene matches. This CDR3 is 18 amino acids long. The CDR3 here is CASSTSTGAGPSNQPQHF. Written as DNA, the CDR3 is TGTGCCAGTAGTACGTCGACAGGGGCCGGGCCATCCAATCAGCCCCAGCATTTT.